The 22 T cell receptor beta chains presented below share a single source sample, sequenced in a study of cytomegalovirus exposure and HLA in healthy donors (dated by TCRdb to 2016 to 2017). Library generation was performed with the immunoSEQ multiplex PCR assay. This immuneACCESS table, as held by TCRdb, lists in-frame sequences with V and J called but not all clones. Of the missing ones, under half trace to an unresolved V gene in checked studies; the others have no known cause. Recorded for this sample are over 120,000 clones; 87% of them occurred a single time. 4.5% to 5.5% of the sample is held by the ten biggest clonotypes. The sequenced sample was PBMCs. These TCRs come from a man in his late teens or twenties in good health and CMV-seropositive.

The chain has TRBV7-8 and TRBJ2-7, with 7 nucleotides matching TRBD1. Trimming removed 5 bases from V and 1 base from J; junction bases left unmatched: 5. The CDR3 is 14 residues long. Germline V gene sequence: CDR1 SGHVS, CDR2 FQNEAQ. This CDR3 reads CASSAHRGSYEQYF. CDR3 coding DNA: TGTGCCAGCAGCGCCCACAGGGGATCCTACGAGCAGTACTTC.

With respect to this clone: An end of the junction does not agree with germline; a read error may underlie this. The chain links TRBV7-7 to TRBJ1-2; D call uncertain. Germline V CDR1 and CDR2: SSHAT, FNYEAQ (reference sequence). CDR3 length equals 13 residues. CDR3 protein: CASSSRSNYGYTF. The CDR3 DNA reads TGTGCTAGCAGCTCGAGGAGTAACTATGGCTACACCTTC.

V and J are TRBV6-1 and TRBJ2-2, with 9 nucleotides matching TRBD2. Germline loops: CDR1 MNHNS, CDR2 SASEGT. The CDR3 sequence is 14 residues long. V dropped 6 bases and J dropped 5; count of bases not matched to a gene: 4. CDR3 sequence reads: CASRREGGTGELFF. The CDR3, as DNA: TGTGCCAGCAGGCGGGAGGGAGGGACCGGGGAGCTGTTTTTT.

The CDR3 sequence is CASSLGTSGDLQYF. The CDR3 nucleotides read TGTGCCAGCAGCTTAGGGACTAGCGGGGATCTGCAGTACTTC. The chain joins TRBV13 to TRBJ2-7, with 11 bases identical to TRBD2. The junction had 4 bases not matched to a gene; V was cut back by 0 bases and J by 9 bases. This CDR3 is 14 amino acids long. CDR1 is PRHDT, CDR2 FYEKMQ, per germline (reference sequence).

The J gene is TRBJ1-4, the V gene TRBV18; D gene unclear. Germline-derived CDR1 and CDR2 are KGHSH and LQKENI. With 6 bases removed from V and 8 bases from J, the gap between germline ends came to 13 bases. The CDR3 sequence is 13 residues long. CDR3 sequence: CASSPRPGEKLFF. As DNA, the CDR3 is TGTGCCAGCTCGCCCCGACCCGGGGAAAAACTGTTTTTT.

The V gene is TRBV25-1, the J gene TRBJ1-1; tentatively, D is TRBD1 (5 bases). This CDR3 has 13 amino acids. With 6 bases removed from V and 2 bases from J, the gap between germline ends came to 10 bases. Germline values: CDR1 MGHDK, CDR2 SYGVNS. The CDR3 here is CASSPDSNTEAFF. The CDR3 DNA sequence: TGTGCCAGCAGCCCTGACAGTAACACTGAAGCTTTCTTT.

V and J are TRBV15 and TRBJ2-1; the match to TRBD2 covers 7 bases. There are 16 residues in the CDR3. From germline, CDR1 is LNHNV and CDR2 YYDKDF (reference sequence). J gave up 8 bases and V 0 bases, and 10 bases lay outside the gene matches. Written as DNA, the CDR3 is TGTGCCACCAGCAGAGATCACGGACTAGGGGTCTATGAGCAGTTCTTC. This gives the protein CATSRDHGLGVYEQFF. Filled out from reference TRBV15 and TRBJ2-1, the complete variable domain reads DAMVIQNPRYQVTQFGKPVTLSCSQTLNHNVMYWYQQKSSQAPKLLFHYYDKDFNNEADTPDNFQSRRPNTSFCFLDIRSPGLGDTAMYLCATSRDHGLGVYEQFFGPGTRLTVL.

The V and J genes are TRBV9 and TRBJ1-6; TRBD1 agrees at 9 bases. V lost 4 bases, J lost 6 bases, and 8 bases stayed unmatched. The germline CDR1 and CDR2 sequences are SGDLS and YYNGEE. The CDR3 extends over 16 amino acids. CDR3 sequence (DNA): TGTGCCAGCAGCCCCCCGGGACAGGGTGCTAATTCACCCCTCCACTTT. Translated: CASSPPGQGANSPLHF.

The chain is built from TRBV19 and TRBJ1-2, with 8 bases aligning to TRBD1. Germline CDR1 and CDR2: LNHDA and SQIVND (reference sequence). The ends lost 7 bases at V and 2 bases at J; junction bases unmatched: 6. The CDR3 has 14 residues. The DNA of the CDR3 is TGTGCCAGTACTGACAGGGGAGCCAACTATGGCTACACCTTC. Translating gives CASTDRGANYGYTF.

The chain is built from TRBV9 and TRBJ1-3; 7 nucleotides agree with TRBD1. Germline CDR1 and CDR2: SGDLS and YYNGEE. V lost 3 bases, J lost 1 base, and 4 bases stayed unmatched. The CDR3 is 15 residues long. The CDR3 DNA follows: TGTGCCAGCAGCGACAGGGGAGGATCTGGAAACACCATATATTTT. This sequence encodes CASSDRGGSGNTIYF.

This chain links TRBV5-1 with TRBJ1-1; D unclear. Germline V gives CDR1 SGHRS, CDR2 YFSETQ. CDR3 length: 15 amino acids. Trimming took 4 bases from V and 0 from J, leaving 13 bases between them. In DNA, the CDR3 is TGCGCCAGCAGCCCTCTTCAGGTATTGAACACTGAAGCTTTCTTT. It is translated as CASSPLQVLNTEAFF.

The chain couples TRBV5-8 to TRBJ2-7; 8 positions agree with TRBD1. The germline V gene has CDR1 SGHTS and CDR2 YDEGEE. V was clipped by 6 bases and J by 2 bases; unmatched bases: 10. This CDR3 region has 15 residues. The CDR3 sequence is CASTPEDRAAYEQYF. CDR3 coding DNA: TGTGCCAGCACCCCTGAGGACAGGGCCGCCTACGAGCAGTACTTC.

This rearrangement joins TRBV5-1 to TRBJ1-4; D unclear. This CDR3 is built from 16 residues. Germline V CDR1 and CDR2: SGHRS, YFSETQ. With 0 bases removed from V and 0 bases from J, the gap between germline ends came to 9 bases. In DNA form, the CDR3 reads TGCGCCAGCAGCTTGGTCGCGGGGTCAACTAATGAAAAACTGTTTTTT. It specifies CASSLVAGSTNEKLFF. The full variable domain, its missing parts supplied by reference TRBV5-1 and TRBJ1-4, is KAGVTQTPRYLIKTRGQQVTLSCSPISGHRSVSWYQQTPGQGLQFLFEYFSETQRNKGNFPGRFSGRQFSNSRSEMNVSTLELGDSALYLCASSLVAGSTNEKLFFGSGTQLSVL.

The rearrangement joins TRBV4-1 to TRBJ2-7, with a tentative D call TRBD2 (5 bases). CDR1 is MGHRA and CDR2 is YSYEKL in the germline V gene. The V and J ends lost 0 bases and 6 bases respectively, with 12 bases between them. CDR3 length: 14 amino acids. For the CDR3, the DNA is TGCGCCAGCAGCCAAGAACAACCCGAGGGCGAGCAGTACTTC. It encodes CASSQEQPEGEQYF.

The CDR3 DNA reads as TGTGCCAGCAGACGACCGGGACTAGTCGCAGATACGCAGTATTTT. Amino acids: CASRRPGLVADTQYF. The rearrangement uses TRBV7-9 and TRBJ2-3; 8 nucleotides line up with TRBD2. V lost 6 bases, J lost 4 bases, and 9 bases stayed unmatched. This CDR3 is 15 amino acids long. Germline V gives CDR1 SEHNR, CDR2 FQNEAQ (reference sequence).

This chain links TRBV11-3 with TRBJ2-1; D may be TRBD2 (7 bases). The V end was cut by 5 bases, the J end by 9 bases, with 11 bases between. This CDR3 spans 12 amino acids. Germline CDR1 reads SGHNT; CDR2 reads YENEEA. CDR3 DNA sequence: TGTGCCAGCAGCCAAAGGGGGGGTGAGCAGTTCTTC. Amino acids: CASSQRGGEQFF.

Concerning this clone: Other nucleotide sequences from this sample produce the same CDR3. The rearrangement uses TRBV15 and TRBJ1-3; D uncertain. The CDR3 runs 15 residues. V shed 0 bases and J shed 3 bases, with 9 bases lying between them. Germline assignment: CDR1 LNHNV and CDR2 YYDKDF (reference sequence). The CDR3 DNA follows: TGTGCCACCAGCAGAGATCGGGGTGGTGGAAACACCATATATTTT. This encodes CATSRDRGGGNTIYF.

The V call is TRBV13, the J call TRBJ2-1; D gene unclear. Germline V gene data show CDR1 as PRHDT and CDR2 as FYEKMQ (reference sequence). V lost 5 bases and J 9 bases, leaving 8 bases between the germline ends. CDR3 size: 11 residues. The CDR3 DNA reads TGTGCCAGCAGCCCCAGAGGTGAGCAGTTCTTC. Its protein product is CASSPRGEQFF.

This chain connects TRBV5-1 to TRBJ2-5; D gene unclear. The V end lost 3 bases, the J end lost 4 bases, and 7 bases lay between the germline ends. Germline V CDR1 and CDR2: SGHRS, YFSETQ. The CDR3 extends over 12 amino acids. CDR3: CASSWAGETQYF. Written as DNA, the CDR3 is TGCGCCAGCAGCTGGGCAGGAGAGACCCAGTACTTC.

The V and J genes are TRBV7-6 and TRBJ2-1, with TRBD2 matching over 14 bases. This CDR3 comprises 19 residues. Per germline, CDR1 SGHVS and CDR2 FNYEAQ. The V gene end was trimmed by 5 bases and the J gene end by 3 bases; junction bases not matched to a gene: 12. Written as DNA, the CDR3 is TGTGCCAGCAGCACCTCCACGGGACTAGCGGGAGTCAGCTACAATGAGCAGTTCTTC. It yields the protein CASSTSTGLAGVSYNEQFF.

The CDR3 reads CASSSRSVYNEQFF. The CDR3 DNA is TGTGCCAGCAGCTCCCGATCAGTCTACAATGAGCAGTTCTTC. This sequence joins TRBV14 and TRBJ2-1, with D hard to call. Between the trimmed V and J ends, which lost 5 bases and 3 bases, there was a span of 11 bases. CDR3 size: 14 residues. CDR1 SGHDN and CDR2 FVKESK come from the germline V gene.

CDR3 in amino acids: CASTRDSNQPQHF. The CDR3 nucleotides read TGTGCCAGCACCAGGGATAGCAATCAGCCCCAGCATTTT. The V gene is TRBV6-5, the J gene TRBJ1-5; D is possibly TRBD1 (5 bases). CDR3 size: 13 residues. Germline V lookup: CDR1 MNHEY, CDR2 SVGAGI. Trimming shortened V by 7 bases and J by 0 bases, and 7 bases separated the two germline ends.